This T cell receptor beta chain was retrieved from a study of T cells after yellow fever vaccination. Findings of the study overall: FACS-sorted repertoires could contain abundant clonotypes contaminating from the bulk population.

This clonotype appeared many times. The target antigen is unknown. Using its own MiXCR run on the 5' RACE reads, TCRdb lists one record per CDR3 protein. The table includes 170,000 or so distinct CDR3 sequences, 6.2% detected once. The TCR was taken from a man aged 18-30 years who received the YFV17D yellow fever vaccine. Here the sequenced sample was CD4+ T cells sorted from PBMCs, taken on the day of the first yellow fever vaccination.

The CDR3 region is CASSYCPLGQGSHNEQFF. CDR3 in DNA: TGTGCCAGCAGTTACTGCCCCCTTGGACAGGGGAGTCACAATGAGCAGTTCTTC. This chain uses TRBV6-7 with TRBJ2-1, with TRBD1 matching 9 bases. TRBV6-7 has ORF status, its function being uncertain. There are 18 residues in the CDR3. J was trimmed by 5 bases and V by 1 base; bases with no gene match: 12.